This TCR beta chain was sequenced during a study of blood T cells in healthy people across ages. Through a sample-barcoded 5' primer and a J-beta primer mix, a second PCR was run for about 6 to 11 cycles. TCRdb re-analysed the 5' RACE reads in MiXCR, keeping a single row per CDR3 protein. The sample contains approximately 940,000 distinct CDR3 sequences, around 49% of which appear only once. General observations from the study: Higher naive T cell percentage went strongly together with higher TCR beta diversity. More naive CD4+ cells and higher diversity were found in long-lived than in aged donors.

J lost 6 bases, V lost 5 bases, and 9 bases had no gene match. Germline V gene lookup returns CDR1 SGHDT and CDR2 YYEEEE. This CDR3 spans 14 amino acids. Drawn from each donor were ten milliliters of peripheral blood. Notes on this clonotype: What it recognizes is unknown.

The sequenced sample consisted of blood. The chain combines TRBV5-6 with TRBJ1-1, with 8 bases matching TRBD1. The sequence was obtained from a young man in good health. The CDR3 coding sequence is TGTGCCAGCAGGAACAGGGGGGCTCTCCCTGAAGCTTTCTTT. Translating it yields CASRNRGALPEAFF.